These 25 T cell receptor delta chains came from one sample sequenced in a study of γδ T cells in repeated Plasmodium falciparum infection. TCRdb re-identified clones in the multiplex PCR reads via CATT. The sample lists tens of thousands of delta-chain clones; roughly 1.6% were seen once. Flow sorting of PBMC yielded separate Vgamma9/Vdelta2+ and Vdelta2-negative gammadelta T cell populations for bulk repertoire analysis. Material: gamma-delta T cells from blood. The receptors stem from a pool of human donors (malaria-infected and uninfected, not separated).

A note on this clone: This likely came from a read error, as a far larger clone is one base away. This sample includes further DNA sequences coding for the same CDR3. The chain carries TRDV2 and TRDJ1; 10 bases align to TRDD3. TCRdb leaves out the J gene; it was filled in here by matching the DNA to germline. There are 16 residues in the CDR3. In germline, CDR1 is GEAIGNYY, CDR2 EKD. Trimming at V came to 0 bases and at J to 0 bases, leaving 3 bases not matched to a gene. The CDR3 reads CACDTGGIRHTDKLIF. In nucleotides, the CDR3 is TGTGCCTGTGACACCGGGGGGATACGGCACACCGATAAACTCATCTTT.

About this clone itself: This DNA's translation and the protein TCRdb lists, from a much larger clone, do not match at residue 8, likely due to a read error; the protein shown is translated from the DNA. V usage is TRDV1 and J usage is TRDJ1; a possible D gene is TRDD2 (5 bases). V was shortened by 3 bases and J by 1 base, with 15 bases between the two germline ends. Germline V gene sequence: CDR1 TSWWSYY, CDR2 QGS. The CDR3 has 16 residues. CDR3 amino acids: CALGDLRREVTDKLIF. The CDR3, as DNA: TGTGCTCTTGGGGACCTACGAAGGGAAGTCACCGATAAACTCATCTTT.

The table lists this clone with many counts. This DNA translates differently at residue 12 from the TCRdb protein, which is that of a much larger clone; a read error is likely, and the protein shown is the DNA's own translation. V is TRDV1 and J is TRDJ1; D is possibly TRDD2 (6 bases). The J gene is not listed in TCRdb, so it was assigned here from a DNA match to germline. The V end was cut by 2 bases, the J end by 0 bases, with 28 bases between. The CDR3 extends over 21 amino acids. Per germline, CDR1 TSWWSYY and CDR2 QGS. CDR3 loop: CALGELAFPNTVGTYTDKLIF. The CDR3 bases are TGTGCTCTTGGGGAATTGGCCTTCCCGAATACTGTGGGCACTTACACCGATAAACTCATCTTT.

This clone was counted between two and nine times. TCRdb assigns this DNA the protein of a much larger clone, which departs from its translation at residue 3; this likely reflects a read error, and the protein shown comes from translating the DNA. As DNA, the CDR3 is TGTGCTCCTGGGGAAGGACGACAAGCGACGAAAGGGGAGTCCGATAAACTCATCTTT. This encodes CAPGEGRQATKGESDKLIF. The chain has TRDV1 and TRDJ1, with D tentatively TRDD3 (6 bases). Germline V lookup: CDR1 TSWWSYY, CDR2 QGS. This CDR3 spans 19 amino acids.

Concerning this clone: A read error likely explains why the TCRdb protein, taken from a much larger clone, differs from this DNA's translation at residue 5; the protein shown is translated from the DNA. The gene calls are TRAV38-2/DV8 and TRDJ1; 9 positions match TRDD3. The J gene, missing from TCRdb, was assigned here through DNA to germline matching. Trimming removed 4 bases from V and 0 bases from J; junction bases left unmatched: 28. Germline CDR1 reads TSESDYY; CDR2 reads QEAYKQQN. CDR3 size: 23 residues. CDR3 coding DNA: TGTGCTTATAGGGGCGCGTTCATCTCCTGGGGGATGCTCGCCCCCCCTTACACCGATAAACTCATCTTT. Protein sequence: CAYRGAFISWGMLAPPYTDKLIF.

On this clone itself: With a far larger clone one base away, a read error is the likely cause. This sample includes further DNA sequences coding for the same CDR3. The chain recombines TRDV1 with TRDJ1, with 13 bases aligning to TRDD3. Here the J gene came from matching the DNA to germline, since TCRdb omits it. CDR1 is TSWWSYY and CDR2 is QGS in the germline V gene. The CDR3 has 24 residues. Here the CDR3 DNA reads TGTGCTCTCGGGGAACTAGTCCCTAGCTATAAGCTAGCATCGACTGGGGGATACGCTTTAACACTCATCTTT. Its translation is CALGELVPSYKLASTGGYALTLIF.

In its sample, this clone was seen many times. A far larger clone lies a single base away; this is likely a read error. The sample contains more than one DNA sequence encoding this CDR3. V gene TRDV1 combines with J gene TRDJ1, with 11 nucleotides matching TRDD3. Germline V gene lookup returns CDR1 TSWWSYY and CDR2 QGS. V shed 6 bases, J shed 6 bases, and the junction held 15 bases outside the gene matches. The CDR3 consists of 17 residues. The CDR3 nucleotides read TGTGCTCTTGGTGAAGGAGTGGGGGATACGAATTCGTATAAACTCATCTTT. Protein product: CALGEGVGDTNSYKLIF.

This clone was detected a few times. One base separates it from a far larger clone, so it is likely a read error. The same CDR3 is also encoded by other DNA sequences in this sample. This sequence joins TRDV2 and TRDJ1, with TRDD3 identical over 8 bases. TCRdb lists no J gene, so it was determined here by aligning the DNA to germline. Germline CDR1 and CDR2: GEAIGNYY and EKD. This CDR3 is 18 amino acids long. Written as DNA, the CDR3 is TGTGCCTGCGACACTCTGGCTGGGGGAACGTCGTACACCGATAAACTCATCTTT. Its translation: CACDTLAGGTSYTDKLIF.

This clone was counted between two and nine times. The mismatch at residue 11 between this DNA's translation and the TCRdb protein of a much larger clone likely reflects a read error; the protein shown is translated from the DNA. The chain joins TRDV1 to TRDJ1; 7 nucleotides align to TRDD3. The J gene, left out of TCRdb, was set here by checking the DNA against germline. Germline V gene lookup returns CDR1 TSWWSYY and CDR2 QGS. This CDR3 is 26 amino acids long. V gave up 3 bases and J gave up 0 bases; unmatched junction bases: 37. CDR3 amino acids: CALGDTPLPQSVTLKYWGRYTDKLIF. As DNA, the CDR3 is TGTGCTCTTGGGGATACGCCCTTACCTCAGAGCGTCACTCTCAAGTACTGGGGACGATACACCGATAAACTCATCTTT.

In its sample, this clone was seen a few times. TCRdb attributes to this sequence the protein of a much larger clone, which differs from the DNA translation at residue 4; a read error is likely, and the protein displayed is translated from the DNA. V and J are TRDV1 and TRDJ1; 10 bases align to TRDD3. CDR1 and CDR2 (germline): TSWWSYY, QGS. The CDR3 consists of 16 residues. After removal of 7 bases from V and 7 bases from J, the junction contained 15 bases not matched to a gene. The CDR3 spells CALAFGPLGDISKLIF. In DNA, the CDR3 is TGTGCTCTTGCGTTCGGCCCCCTGGGGGATATCTCTAAACTCATCTTT.

This clone ranks as medium-sized. At the DNA level, this CDR3 is encoded by other sequences in the same sample as well. The chain couples TRDV1 to TRDJ1, with 10 bases aligning to TRDD3. This CDR3 has 20 amino acids. The V gene's germline CDR1 is TSWWSYY and CDR2 QGS. V lost 2 bases to trimming and J lost 8 bases; unmatched junction nucleotides: 23. In nucleotides, the CDR3 is TGTGCTCTTGGGGAAAATTCCTGCGGCCTTCTCCTGTGGGGGATACAGAAACTCATCTTT. It specifies CALGENSCGLLLWGIQKLIF.

This clone showed up just a few times. The protein in TCRdb stems from a much larger clone and differs at residue 5 from this DNA's translation, likely a read error; here the protein is translated from the DNA. J is TRDJ1 and V is TRDV1, with TRDD3 as a possible D gene (7 bases). There are 28 residues in the CDR3. The V and J ends lost 4 bases and 4 bases respectively, with 55 bases between them. CDR1 and CDR2 (germline): TSWWSYY, QGS. CDR3 residues: CALGGRKDERGKSLRIPRGGWSVDKLIF. The CDR3 nucleotides read TGTGCTCTTGGGGGACGAAAGGACGAAAGGGGAAAGTCCCTACGTATTCCTAGGGGGGGATGGTCGGTCGATAAACTCATCTTT.

This clone has more than one count but fewer than ten. A read error likely explains this, since a far larger clone differs by one base. The chain's CDR3 is CAFIPSYSFRGIQGTDKLIF. Here the CDR3 DNA reads TGTGCCTTCATACCTTCCTACTCGTTCCGGGGGATACAAGGCACCGACAAACTCATCTTT. V gene TRDV3 combines with J gene TRDJ1; D possibly matches TRDD2 or TRDD3 (9 bases each). No J gene is reported in TCRdb; it was inferred here by comparing the DNA with germline. CDR3 length: 20 residues. CDR1 and CDR2 from the germline V gene are TVYSNPD and GDNSRS (reference sequence).

This clone was recorded a few times. This sequence is one base from a far larger clone and is likely a read error. Other DNA sequences within the sample encode an identical CDR3. The gene calls are TRDV1 and TRDJ1, with D possibly being TRDD3 (9 bases). TCRdb leaves out the J gene; it was filled in here by matching the DNA to germline. Germline CDR1 is TSWWSYY and CDR2 is QGS. This CDR3 has 22 residues. CDR3: CALGEFTRLPTYWGITGDKLIF. DNA of the CDR3: TGTGCTCTAGGGGAATTTACGCGTCTTCCTACTTATTGGGGGATAACAGGCGATAAACTCATCTTT.

Regarding this clone: TCRdb's listed protein matches a much larger clone and diverges from this DNA's translation at residue 3, likely through a read error; the protein shown comes from the DNA. For the CDR3, the DNA is TGTGCTCCTGGAAAGTTCTTCGTCTCGTACACCGATAAACTCATCTTT. Amino acid sequence: CAPGKFFVSYTDKLIF. The V and J genes are TRDV1 and TRDJ1; D not certain. Trimming took off 10 bases at V and 0 bases at J, with 21 bases between the two ends. Germline lookup yields CDR1 TSWWSYY and CDR2 QGS. This CDR3 spans 16 amino acids.

This clone was seen ten or more times. V usage is TRDV2 and J usage is TRDJ3; 8 nucleotides agree with TRDD3. The V gene end was trimmed by 0 bases and the J gene end by 0 bases; junction bases not matched to a gene: 12. The germline gives CDR1 GEAIGNYY, CDR2 EKD. The CDR3 totals 21 residues. The CDR3 DNA sequence: TGTGCCTGTGACACCTCCCTACTGGGGGGTACCCCCTCCTGGGACACCCGACAGATGTTTTTC. This gives the protein CACDTSLLGGTPSWDTRQMFF.

With regard to this clone: The protein that TCRdb holds for this DNA derives from a much larger clone and differs from the translated DNA at residue 5, which likely indicates a read error; the protein shown here is translated from the DNA. The CDR3 sequence is CALGVLKWGMSDTDKLIF. The CDR3 region has the DNA TGTGCTCTTGGGGTACTAAAATGGGGGATGTCCGACACCGATAAACTCATCTTT. V usage is TRDV1 and J usage is TRDJ1, with 8 nucleotides matching TRDD3. V shed 4 bases and J 0 bases; nucleotides not matched to a gene: 13. Germline CDR1 TSWWSYY, CDR2 QGS. The CDR3 covers 18 residues.

In its sample, this clone was seen a few times. The protein TCRdb gives is from a much larger clone and does not agree with this DNA's translation at residue 16, likely a read error; the protein shown here comes from the DNA. The CDR3 spells CALGIHLGLGTHTDKPIF. The CDR3 region has the DNA TGTGCTCTTGGGATACACCTAGGCCTGGGGACCCACACCGATAAACCCATCTTT. The chain links TRDV1 to TRDJ1; TRDD3 is a possible D gene (6 bases). The CDR3 covers 18 residues. Germline-derived CDR1 and CDR2 are TSWWSYY and QGS.

This clone was recorded at least ten times. V and J are TRDV1 and TRDJ4; TRDD3 matches at 10 bases. Germline CDR1 TSWWSYY, CDR2 QGS. The V and J ends lost 4 bases and 3 bases, in that order; junction bases with no gene match: 17. This CDR3 has 18 residues. CDR3 coding DNA: TGTGCTCTTGGGGCATCCTCTTCCTACAATGGGGGATACCGACCCCTGATCTTT. Translating it yields CALGASSSYNGGYRPLIF.

Remarks on this clone: A far larger clone lies a single base away; this is likely a read error. V is TRDV1 and J is TRDJ1; 9 positions agree with TRDD3. The J gene, missing from TCRdb, was assigned here through DNA to germline matching. V lost 1 base to trimming and J lost 0 bases; unmatched junction nucleotides: 27. The germline V gene encodes CDR1 TSWWSYY and CDR2 QGS. This CDR3 contains 24 residues. CDR3 sequence reads: CALGERGFYPYWGRRGRYTDKLIF. The CDR3 nucleotides read TGTGCTCTTGGGGAACGGGGCTTCTACCCCTACTGGGGGAGACGGGGTAGGTACACCGATAAACTCATCTTT.

This clone was seen more than once but under ten times. The protein in TCRdb stems from a much larger clone and differs at residue 19 from this DNA's translation, likely a read error; here the protein is translated from the DNA. For the V gene the call is TRDV2; the J gene has no call; the DNA was not compared with TRDD3, the D call given in the table. The CDR3 is 21 residues long. Germline values: CDR1 GEAIGNYY, CDR2 EKD. The CDR3 sequence is CACDTLILGDTGGQDTDKPIF. The CDR3, as DNA: TGTGCCTGTGACACCTTGATACTGGGGGATACGGGCGGACAGGACACCGATAAACCCATCTTT.

This clone has only a few counts. For this DNA, TCRdb reports the protein of a much larger clone, which diverges at residue 6, most likely from a read error; the protein presented here is translated directly from the DNA. The rearrangement joins TRDV2 to TRDJ1; maybe TRDD3 (6 bases). The J gene was not available in TCRdb and was assigned here by matching the DNA to germline segments. This CDR3 comprises 17 residues. With 1 base removed from V and 0 bases from J, the gap between germline ends came to 17 bases. Per germline, CDR1 GEAIGNYY and CDR2 EKD. The CDR3 nucleotides are TGTGCCTGTGACACAATAGGAATGGGGGTTAACACCGATAAACTCATCTTT. Its protein is CACDTIGMGVNTDKLIF.

This clone was counted only a few times. A read error likely explains why the TCRdb protein, taken from a much larger clone, differs from this DNA's translation at residue 11; the protein shown is translated from the DNA. The chain recombines TRDV3 with TRDJ1; D possibly corresponds to TRDD3 (6 bases). The CDR3 spans 14 residues. Germline V CDR1 and CDR2: TVYSNPD, GDNSRS (reference sequence). CDR3 protein: CAFGEPGYTDRLIF. For the CDR3, the DNA is TGTGCCTTTGGAGAGCCCGGATACACCGATAGACTCATCTTT.

The table lists this clone with many counts. A junction boundary mismatches the germline segment, possibly from a read error. V is TRDV1 and J is TRDJ2; D might be TRDD3 (6 bases). The CDR3 covers 21 residues. The germline V gene has CDR1 TSWWSYY and CDR2 QGS. Written as DNA, the CDR3 is TGTGCTCTTGTGGAATTAGTGTTCGGGGATCTGGTATGGCTTTTGACAGCACAACTCTTCTTT. The encoded protein is CALVELVFGDLVWLLTAQLFF.

This clone was picked up many times. For this DNA, TCRdb reports the protein of a much larger clone, which diverges at residue 5, most likely from a read error; the protein presented here is translated directly from the DNA. The chain joins TRDV2 to TRDJ1, with 8 bases identical to TRDD3. The J gene, missing from TCRdb, was assigned here through DNA to germline matching. Per the germline V gene, CDR1 is GEAIGNYY and CDR2 is EKD. The length of the CDR3 is 17 residues. V trimming: 3 bases; J trimming: 0 bases; junction bases outside the gene matches: 11. In nucleotides, the CDR3 is TGTGCCTGTGACGCCGTCTCCGGGATACGAAACACCGATAAACTCATCTTT. Its translation: CACDAVSGIRNTDKLIF.